This TCR beta chain stems from a study of OX40 agonist ivuxolimab in advanced cancers. Describing the broader study: Ivuxolimab, which targeted the costimulatory receptor OX40 (CD134), was an agonistic, fully human IgG2 monoclonal antibody. Of the approximately 50 dose-escalation patients, hepatocellular carcinoma was present in about 19, melanoma in roughly 15, renal cell carcinoma in 9 and head and neck cancer in 9. A male proportion of approximately 83% and a mean age of around 60 years, ranging from roughly 23 to 80, were recorded for the dose-escalation cohort. The paper reports the monotherapy dose-escalation portion (N = 52 patients) of the phase I ivuxolimab trial. Intravenous ivuxolimab was administered to patients every 2 weeks at six dose levels: 0.01, 0.1, 0.3, 1.5, 3 and 10 mg/kg. Partial responses occurred in three dose-escalation patients: two with cutaneous melanoma and one with hepatocellular carcinoma. Prior anti-PD-1, anti-PD-L1 or anti-CTLA-4 therapy was permitted, and approximately 41% of dose-escalation patients had received checkpoint inhibitors. The purpose of peripheral TCRbeta sequencing was to test whether ivuxolimab changed TCR sequence diversity and led to clonal T-cell expansion. The paper as a whole reports these results and caveats: In the 0.1-3.0 mg/kg groups, partial responders were among the patients with the lowest normalized peripheral clonal expansion, particularly in CD8+ T cells. Low levels of normalized T-cell clonal expansion were also seen in some patients who did not respond. Clonal expansion of both CD4+ and CD8+ blood T cells was observed from baseline to week 6 at doses 0.1 to 3.0 mg/kg. The antigen specificity of the clonally expanded peripheral T cells was not determined. After ivuxolimab, more expanded clones were found on average in CD8+ T cells than in CD4+ T cells.

Patients with autoimmune disease history or receiving systemic immunosuppression were excluded from the trial. In every dose cohort, peripheral blood was drawn for TCR sequencing at baseline, cycle 4 day 1, and cycle 7 day 1. The samples were taken from a phase I, first-in-human, multicenter, open-label dose-escalation trial of ivuxolimab. Adults with locally advanced or metastatic melanoma, renal cell, hepatocellular, or head and neck squamous cell carcinoma were enrolled in the trial. Before TCR sequencing, CD4+ T cells and CD8+ T cells from peripheral blood were sorted into separate populations. CDR1 and CDR2, per the germline V gene (reference sequence), are SEHNR and FQNEAQ. From cysteine to phenylalanine, the CDR3 is 15 amino acids long. Kept here is only the CDR3 DNA, which spans 45 bases and is read in frame from base 1. A distance of 12 bases separates the germline ends of V and J, which lose 3 bases and 0 bases respectively.

Turning to this clone: Its antigen is currently not known. No base quality information exists; no much larger clone differs at one position.

For sequencing of the TCRbeta CDR3 region, genomic DNA was extracted from the sorted cells. The immunoSEQ Assay was used to sequence the TCRbeta CDR3 regions. In TCRdb, the immuneACCESS table is reduced to in-frame sequences with V and J assigned. These tables do not hold every clone; where another copy was compared, an unresolved V gene accounts for under half, and the others remain unexplained. The sample table lists roughly 50,000 clones, just under 85% of them with a count of one. More than 1% of the sample is in the top ten clones. The receptor comes from an adult with an advanced solid tumor such as melanoma, head and neck, liver or kidney cancer. The chain is assembled from TRBV7-9 and TRBJ2-7; no D gene is confidently identified. This sample comprised CD4+ or CD8+ T cells sorted from blood, obtained in a trial of the OX40 agonist ivuxolimab. The CDR3 protein: CASSFIGSSSYEQYF. The nucleotide sequence is given as TGTGCCAGCAGCTTTATAGGGTCCAGCTCCTACGAGCAGTACTTC.